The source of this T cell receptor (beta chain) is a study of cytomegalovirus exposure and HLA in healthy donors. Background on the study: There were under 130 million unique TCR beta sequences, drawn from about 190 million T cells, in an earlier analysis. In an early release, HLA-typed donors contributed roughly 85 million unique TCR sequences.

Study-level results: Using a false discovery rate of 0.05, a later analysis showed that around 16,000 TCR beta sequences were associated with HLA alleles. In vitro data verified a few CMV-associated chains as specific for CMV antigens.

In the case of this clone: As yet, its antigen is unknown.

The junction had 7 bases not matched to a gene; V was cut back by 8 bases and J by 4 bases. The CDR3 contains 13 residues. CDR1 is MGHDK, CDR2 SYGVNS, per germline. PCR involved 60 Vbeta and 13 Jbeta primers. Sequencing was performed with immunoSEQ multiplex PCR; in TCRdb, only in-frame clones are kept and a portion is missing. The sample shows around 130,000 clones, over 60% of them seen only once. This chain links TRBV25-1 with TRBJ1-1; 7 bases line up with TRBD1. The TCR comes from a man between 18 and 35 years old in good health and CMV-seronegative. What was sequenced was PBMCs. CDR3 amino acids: CASLLAGGTEAFF. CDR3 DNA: TGTGCCAGCCTTCTCGCAGGGGGCACTGAAGCTTTCTTT.